Sequencing of this T cell receptor (beta chain) was carried out in a study of cytomegalovirus exposure and HLA in healthy donors. Regarding the study as a whole: TCR beta chains numbering more than 150 were designated cytomegalovirus-associated. The productive fraction for most TCR beta V segments was about 87% or about 30% in an earlier analysis. Links to common viral pathogens appeared, in a later analysis, for several of the most significant clusters.

Remarks on this clone: Its antigen is undetermined.

Primers for the PCR totalled 60 Vbeta and 13 Jbeta. The assay was immunoSEQ multiplex PCR, and TCRdb's table has in-frame clones only and misses some. The sample consists of 130,000 or so clones, about 80% of them appearing once. The V end lost 5 bases, the J end lost 3 bases, and 17 bases lay between the germline ends. Looked up from germline, CDR1 is MDHEN and CDR2 is SYDVKM. The CDR3 sequence is 15 residues long. The origin of this receptor is a man aged 50 or older in good health and CMV-seronegative. This chain uses TRBV28 with TRBJ2-7; a weak D match, TRBD1 (8 bases). The sequenced sample was PBMCs. CDR3 sequence (DNA): TGTGCCAGCAGTACAGGGGGGGGTTCTAACTACGAGCAGTACTTC. Amino acid sequence: CASSTGGGSNYEQYF.